These 8 T cell receptor beta chains share one sample of origin, sequenced in a study of tumor and adjacent non-tumor tissue in lung cancer. The template was RNA from unsorted bulk tissue. The library came from three nested PCR rounds adapted from ARM-PCR protocols. TCRdb re-called the multiplex PCR reads with MiXCR, one entry per CDR3 protein. The sample consists of approximately 90,000 distinct CDR3 sequences, around 65% of them appearing once. Sequencing was carried out using lung tumor tissue. The receptors were gathered from a man between 65 and 85 years old with non-small cell lung cancer.

CDR3 nucleotides: TGCGCCAGCAGCTCTAGGTTCTCAGGCAATGAGCAGTTCTTC. Protein: CASSSRFSGNEQFF. The chain uses TRBV5-1 and TRBJ2-1, with D uncertain. Germline CDR1 reads SGHRS; CDR2 reads YFSETQ. This CDR3 region has 14 residues. Trimming removed 3 bases at V and 6 bases at J, with 13 bases between.

Concerning this clonotype itself: A much larger clonotype is one base distant, so this may be a read error. No conserved phenylalanine or tryptophan ends this CDR3, so it is likely a read error. This chain joins TRBV6-1 and TRBJ1-4, with no clear D. The germline V gene encodes CDR1 MNHNS and CDR2 SASEGT. There are 11 residues in the CDR3. Trimming pared 8 bases from V and 7 bases from J, leaving 8 bases between. The CDR3 sequence: CASRVGEKLFS. The CDR3 DNA is TGTGCCAGCCGTGTGGGTGAAAAACTGTTTTCT.

This clonotype appeared a few times. The junction departs from the called germline gene at one end, perhaps through a read error. The chain recombines TRBV11-2 with TRBJ2-5; tentatively, D is TRBD1 or TRBD2 (6 bases each). CDR3 length: 15 residues. Germline CDR1 is SGHAT and CDR2 is FQNNGV. The CDR3 reads CASSLAPVGGDTQYF. The CDR3, as DNA: TGTGCCAGCAGCTTAGCCCCAGTCGGGGGCGATACCCAGTATTTC.

This clonotype occurred a few times. Sequence at one end of the junction differs from germline and may be a read error. The chain joins TRBV11-2 to TRBJ2-7; D might be TRBD1 (6 bases). This CDR3 region has 13 residues. CDR1 SGHAT and CDR2 FQNNGV come from the germline V gene. CDR3 DNA: TGTGCCAGCAGCTTAGATACAGGGTACGTGCAGTATTTC. This translates into CASSLDTGYVQYF.

In the case of this clonotype: A read error may be the cause here, since a much bigger clone is one base away. The chain has TRBV5-4 and TRBJ1-1; D may be TRBD1 (6 bases). In germline, CDR1 is SGHNT, CDR2 YYREEE (reference sequence). There are 13 residues in the CDR3. CDR3 in DNA: TGTACCAGCAGCTTCAGGGGTGGCACTGAAGCTTTCTTT. Its translation is CTSSFRGGTEAFF.

In its sample, this clonotype was seen a few times. The chain couples TRBV28 to TRBJ1-3; a weak D match, TRBD1 (6 bases). V lost 4 bases and J 0 bases, leaving 16 bases between the germline ends. The CDR3 consists of 17 residues. In germline, CDR1 is MDHEN, CDR2 SYDVKM. The CDR3 DNA sequence: TGTGCCAGCAGTTCGGCCGGGACACCCAACTCTGGAAACACCATATATTTT. Translation gives CASSSAGTPNSGNTIYF. Together with reference TRBV28 and TRBJ1-3, the CDR3 gives the full variable domain: DVKVTQSSRYLVKRTGEKVFLECVQDMDHENMFWYRQDPGLGLRLIYFSYDVKMKEKGDIPEGYSVSREKKERFSLILESASTNQTSMYLCASSSAGTPNSGNTIYFGEGSWLTVV.

Points on this clonotype: A read error may account for a junction end that differs from germline. The chain employs TRBV29-1 and TRBJ1-5; 7 bases are shared with TRBD1. This CDR3 has 13 residues. CDR1 is SQVTM and CDR2 is ANQGSEA in the germline V gene. The CDR3 protein is CSVGRDSNRPKHF. CDR3 in DNA: TGCAGCGTTGGCCGGGACAGCAATCGGCCCAAGCACTTT.

Note on this clonotype: Being one base from a much bigger clone, this may be a read error. The J gene is TRBJ2-2, the V gene TRBV5-4; 8 nucleotides match TRBD2. In germline, CDR1 is SGHNT, CDR2 YYREEE (reference sequence). CDR3 length equals 15 residues. This chain's CDR3 is CVSTQGLANTGELFF. The CDR3 DNA reads TGTGTCAGCACCCAGGGACTAGCGAACACCGGGGAGCTGTTTTTT.